This TCR beta chain was captured in a study of T cell responses to AZD1222 COVID-19 vaccine. CDR1 and CDR2 from the germline V gene are MNHEY and SVGAGI. This CDR3 contains 13 residues. V was cut by 2 bases and J by 7 bases, with 6 bases left in between. In regard to this clone: The antigen remains unidentified.

Method: immunoSEQ multiplex PCR; TCRdb's copy keeps in-frame clones and lacks some. In the table there are about 130,000 clones, more than 80% of which are singletons. Study outcomes and limitations: Researchers took repertoire samples only after the peak T cell response had come.

J is TRBJ1-6 and V is TRBV6-5; D remains unclear. Sample: peripheral blood, taken on day 0 of AZD1222 vaccination. The clonotype was recovered from an adult in good health. CDR3 loop: CASSYAGNSPLHF. The CDR3 nucleotides are TGTGCCAGCAGTTACGCGGGGAATTCACCCCTCCACTTT.